The TCR beta chain under discussion was sequenced for a study of T-cell memory formation after mild COVID-19. About the research overall: TCR clusters were largely donor specific. Whole-study findings and limits: A balance of CD4 and CD8 characterized clones contracting day 15 to 85, whereas later expanders leaned CD4+. Largely, contracting CD4+ clones fell within CM and EM, and contracting CD8+ clones within EMRA.

With respect to this clonotype: Antigen specificity is unknown.

TCRdb reanalysed the 5' RACE reads using MiXCR and keeps one entry per CDR3 protein. The data contain approximately 150,000 distinct CDR3 sequences, 13% to 15% of them singletons. Sequenced sample: PBMCs or a T cell subset sorted from them (not recorded which). This clonotype was sampled from an adult woman who had mild COVID-19 (a few samples of this study predate the infection). Cell type and time point are not known.

The CDR3, as DNA: TGTGCCAGCGCCCCGGGGCCCGAAGGGCAGCCCCAGCATTTT. Protein sequence: CASAPGPEGQPQHF. V is TRBV6-4 and J is TRBJ1-5, with TRBD1 as a possible D gene (5 bases). The V gene lost 8 bases and the J gene lost 7 bases, with 18 bases spanning the gap. The CDR3 sequence is 14 residues long. Looked up from germline, CDR1 is MRHNA and CDR2 is SNTAGT.